The 31 T cell receptor beta chains listed next were all sequenced from one sample in a study of T cell responses to AZD1222 COVID-19 vaccine. Using immunoSEQ multiplex PCR, the repertoire was profiled, and TCRdb retains in-frame clones only, with some absent. The sample yields some 120,000 clones, 70% to 85% seen once. The sample consisted of peripheral blood, taken on day 0 of AZD1222 vaccination. The receptors derive from an adult in good health.

This clone came up a few times. The genes are TRBV25-1 and TRBJ2-1, with TRBD1 matching over 8 bases. Germline-derived CDR1 and CDR2 are MGHDK and SYGVNS. The CDR3 loop spans 12 amino acids. V lost 6 bases, J lost 9 bases, and 4 bases stayed unmatched. The CDR3 DNA follows: TGTGCCAGCAGCGATGACAGGGGTGAGCAGTTCTTC. Its translation is CASSDDRGEQFF.

The chain recombines TRBV12-3 or TRBV12-4 with TRBJ1-1, with D possibly matching TRBD1 (5 bases). This CDR3 spans 13 amino acids. Trimming stripped 6 bases from V and 0 bases from J, with 8 bases between. CDR3 DNA sequence: TGTGCCAGCAGCGAGGGGATGAACACTGAAGCTTTCTTT. Protein product: CASSEGMNTEAFF.

This chain joins TRBV12-5 and TRBJ1-2, with D possibly being TRBD1 (5 bases). CDR3 length equals 16 residues. The V end was cut by 1 base, the J end by 2 bases, with 14 bases between. The germline V gene encodes CDR1 LGHNT and CDR2 FRNRAP. The CDR3 sequence is CASGLGVGGTNYGYTF. CDR3 coding DNA: TGTGCTAGTGGTTTGGGTGTCGGGGGGACCAACTATGGCTACACCTTC.

The CDR3 loop reads CASSQEGGFREEQFF. The DNA of the CDR3 is TGTGCCAGCAGCCAAGAAGGAGGCTTCCGGGAGGAGCAGTTCTTC. This chain uses TRBV4-2 with TRBJ2-1; perhaps TRBD2 as D (6 bases). The germline V gene encodes CDR1 LGHNA and CDR2 YNFKEQ. This CDR3 contains 15 residues. Trimming pared 0 bases from V and 10 bases from J, leaving 16 bases between.

The DNA of the CDR3 is TGTGCCAGCAGGACGAGACAGGGTTTAGCCAAAAACATTCAGTACTTC. It translates to CASRTRQGLAKNIQYF. The chain links TRBV27 to TRBJ2-4, with 7 bases matching TRBD1. V lost 6 bases to trimming and J lost 0 bases; unmatched junction nucleotides: 8. The CDR3 loop spans 16 amino acids. The V gene's germline CDR1 is MNHEY and CDR2 SMNVEV (reference sequence).

This clone was seen only a few times. The rearrangement joins TRBV5-4 to TRBJ2-2; 12 nucleotides line up with TRBD1. Germline V gene lookup returns CDR1 SGHNT and CDR2 YYREEE (reference sequence). The CDR3 extends over 18 amino acids. Losses at the gene ends were 2 bases for V and 5 bases for J; bases not matched to a gene: 10. The CDR3 sequence: CASSFRDRGRKGTGELFF. CDR3 nucleotides: TGTGCCAGCAGCTTCCGGGACAGGGGGCGGAAGGGGACCGGGGAGCTGTTTTTT.

The V gene is TRBV14, the J gene TRBJ2-5; 7 bases align to TRBD1. V was pared by 3 bases and J by 4 bases, with 5 bases of the junction left unmatched. The CDR3 contains 14 residues. Germline CDR1 SGHDN, CDR2 FVKESK. The CDR3 loop reads CASSQWAGGETQYF. CDR3 nucleotide sequence: TGTGCCAGCAGCCAGTGGGCAGGGGGAGAGACCCAGTACTTC.

The chain uses TRBV2 and TRBJ2-7; D is possibly TRBD1 or TRBD2 (6 bases each). The germline V gene has CDR1 SNHLY and CDR2 FYNNEI. The CDR3 runs to 14 residues. Trimming removed 1 base at V and 2 bases at J, with 9 bases between. The CDR3 sequence: CASSEGGATYEQYF. The CDR3 region has the DNA TGTGCCAGCAGTGAAGGGGGGGCTACCTACGAGCAGTACTTC. The full variable domain, with the rest looked up from reference TRBV2 and TRBJ2-7, is EPEVTQTPSHQVTQMGQEVILRCVPISNHLYFYWYRQILGQKVEFLVSFYNNEISEKSEIFDDQFSVERPDGSNFTLKIRSTKLEDSAMYFCASSEGGATYEQYFGPGTRLTVT.

V usage is TRBV6-5 and J usage is TRBJ2-3; D perhaps matches TRBD2 (5 bases). Trimming removed 7 bases from V and 3 bases from J, with 14 bases in between. CDR1 and CDR2 from the germline V gene are MNHEY and SVGAGI. This CDR3 has 14 amino acids. The CDR3 coding sequence is TGTGCCAGCACTCAGGAGCGCGGGACAGATACGCAGTATTTT. It encodes CASTQERGTDTQYF.

This chain connects TRBV5-1 to TRBJ2-3; D possibly matches TRBD1 or TRBD2 (5 bases each). This CDR3 has 13 amino acids. The ends were cut back, 5 bases at V and 5 bases at J, with 12 bases in the middle. The germline CDR1 and CDR2 sequences are SGHRS and YFSETQ. CDR3 nucleotides: TGCGCCAGCAGGGGACCGGGCATAGATACGCAGTATTTT. The encoded protein is CASRGPGIDTQYF.

The chain employs TRBV5-1 and TRBJ2-3; D is undetermined. The CDR3 loop spans 18 amino acids. Germline loops: CDR1 SGHRS, CDR2 YFSETQ. V lost 5 bases and J lost 0, with 22 bases in between. The CDR3 spells CASSNPHVETKSTDTQYF. CDR3 nucleotide sequence: TGCGCCAGCAGTAATCCCCATGTAGAGACCAAAAGCACAGATACGCAGTATTTT.

This rearrangement joins TRBV7-3 to TRBJ1-1; D is ambiguous. This CDR3 is 19 amino acids long. Trimming removed 5 bases from V and 2 bases from J, with 27 bases in between. Germline lookup yields CDR1 SGHTA and CDR2 FQGTGA. CDR3 sequence: CASSPGRVGRLLSNTEAFF. CDR3 sequence (DNA): TGTGCCAGCAGCCCGGGTCGGGTGGGCAGGTTATTATCCAACACTGAAGCTTTCTTT.

The chain has TRBV7-3 and TRBJ2-2, with a weak D call TRBD2 (6 bases). Trimming cost V 1 base and J 3 bases, with 9 bases left between them. The CDR3 is 15 residues long. CDR1 is SGHTA, CDR2 FQGTGA, per germline. The CDR3 here is CASSLMGDYTGELFF. The CDR3 DNA follows: TGTGCCAGCAGCTTAATGGGGGACTACACCGGGGAGCTGTTTTTT.

The rearrangement uses TRBV7-9 and TRBJ1-5; no firm D call. The germline CDR1 and CDR2 sequences are SEHNR and FQNEAQ (reference sequence). The CDR3 has 15 residues. The V gene lost 1 base and the J gene lost 6 bases, with 13 bases spanning the gap. DNA of the CDR3: TGTGCCAGCAGCTTAGAGGGCGGAACCTTTCAGCCCCAGCATTTT. As protein: CASSLEGGTFQPQHF.

This clone was detected once. The chain is built from TRBV2 and TRBJ2-3; 12 bases are shared with TRBD2. Trimming took 2 bases from V and 5 from J; bases not matched to a gene: 5. CDR1 and CDR2 from the germline V gene are SNHLY and FYNNEI. CDR3 length equals 16 residues. CDR3 bases: TGTGCCAGCAGTGAACCTAGCGGGGGGGCCGGAGATACGCAGTATTTT. This sequence encodes CASSEPSGGAGDTQYF.

The chain joins TRBV15 to TRBJ1-2; D gene unclear. The CDR3 is 14 residues long. The V gene lost 0 bases and the J gene lost 14 bases, with 19 bases spanning the gap. The germline V gene has CDR1 LNHNV and CDR2 YYDKDF (reference sequence). The CDR3 DNA reads as TGTGCCACCAGCAGAGATCGTTCCCTCTCCCGGGCTACCTTC. It codes for CATSRDRSLSRATF.

The chain joins TRBV19 to TRBJ2-1; D is ambiguous. Per germline, CDR1 LNHDA and CDR2 SQIVND (reference sequence). The CDR3 runs 13 residues. V was trimmed by 0 bases and J by 5 bases, leaving 5 bases between them. This CDR3 is CASSIDGDNEQFF. The CDR3 DNA reads TGTGCCAGTAGTATAGATGGGGACAATGAGCAGTTCTTC.

The chain combines TRBV28 with TRBJ1-5, with 8 bases fitting TRBD1. The length of the CDR3 is 12 residues. Germline V CDR1 and CDR2: MDHEN, SYDVKM. Trimming removed 10 bases from V and 7 bases from J; junction bases left unmatched: 6. In DNA, the CDR3 is TGTGCCATCCCGACAGGGGTACAGCCCCAGCATTTT. This codes for CAIPTGVQPQHF.

The table lists this clone with a count of one. The V gene is TRBV12-3 or TRBV12-4, the J gene TRBJ1-5; D ambiguous. The CDR3 runs 13 residues. Trimming removed 3 bases at V and 4 bases at J, with 7 bases between. The CDR3 DNA is TGTGCCAGCAGTTTTGCAGATAATCAGCCCCAGCATTTT. Amino acid sequence: CASSFADNQPQHF.

The J gene is TRBJ2-2, the V gene TRBV7-2, with TRBD2 matching 11 bases. Per germline, CDR1 SGHTA and CDR2 FQGNSA. Trimming took 3 bases from V and 6 from J; bases not matched to a gene: 3. CDR3 length: 15 residues. CDR3 amino acids: CASSLDSGGAGELFF. CDR3 in DNA: TGTGCCAGCAGCTTGGATAGCGGGGGGGCCGGGGAGCTGTTTTTT.

V usage is TRBV28 and J usage is TRBJ1-2; D possibly corresponds to TRBD1 (5 bases). Trimming took 3 bases from V and 2 from J, leaving 10 bases between them. The CDR3 is made up of 14 amino acids. CDR1 is MDHEN, CDR2 SYDVKM, per germline. CDR3: CASSLGRVNYGYTF. In DNA form, the CDR3 reads TGTGCCAGCAGTTTGGGCAGGGTGAACTATGGCTACACCTTC.

The V gene is TRBV30, the J gene TRBJ2-5; no reliable D call. Germline-derived CDR1 and CDR2 are GTSNPN and SVGIG (reference sequence). The ends were cut back, 1 base at V and 5 bases at J, with 5 bases in the middle. The CDR3 has 11 amino acids. This CDR3 is CAWSETETQYF. The CDR3 nucleotides read TGTGCCTGGAGTGAGACGGAGACCCAGTACTTC.

The chain uses TRBV7-9 and TRBJ2-7; no reliable D call. The V gene's germline CDR1 is SEHNR and CDR2 FQNEAQ (reference sequence). V was cut by 1 base and J by 3 bases, with 13 bases left in between. CDR3 length: 15 amino acids. DNA of the CDR3: TGTGCCAGCAGCTTAGTGTCAGGATATAACTACGAGCAGTACTTC. Its protein product is CASSLVSGYNYEQYF.

J is TRBJ2-7 and V is TRBV15; D is perhaps TRBD1 (5 bases). Germline V lookup: CDR1 LNHNV, CDR2 YYDKDF (reference sequence). Trimming took 6 bases from V and 0 from J, leaving 9 bases between them. CDR3 length equals 13 residues. The DNA of the CDR3 is TGTGCCACCAGTAGGGGATCCTCCTACGAGCAGTACTTC. Protein sequence: CATSRGSSYEQYF.

The chain combines TRBV7-8 with TRBJ2-7; TRBD1 agrees at 8 bases. Per germline, CDR1 SGHVS and CDR2 FQNEAQ. The CDR3 contains 16 residues. After removal of 3 bases from V and 2 bases from J, the junction contained 9 bases not matched to a gene. CDR3 loop: CASSLGFGTGAYEQYF. As DNA, the CDR3 is TGTGCCAGCAGCTTGGGGTTTGGGACAGGAGCCTACGAGCAGTACTTC.

The gene calls are TRBV6-5 and TRBJ2-3; 8 positions match TRBD2. This CDR3 has 14 residues. Germline CDR1 reads MNHEY; CDR2 reads SVGAGI. The J segment lost 4 bases and the V segment lost 4 bases, leaving 4 bases of the junction unmatched. The CDR3: CASSFDGGADTQYF. The CDR3 DNA sequence: TGTGCCAGCAGTTTCGACGGGGGGGCAGATACGCAGTATTTT.

The chain is built from TRBV6-1 and TRBJ1-1; the D is unclear. Germline lookup yields CDR1 MNHNS and CDR2 SASEGT. Trimming cost V 2 bases and J 6 bases, with 7 bases left between them. The CDR3 consists of 12 residues. The CDR3: CASSETAAEAFF. CDR3 nucleotides: TGTGCCAGCAGTGAAACGGCTGCTGAAGCTTTCTTT.

The J gene is TRBJ1-4, the V gene TRBV6-1; a possible D gene is TRBD1 (5 bases). The V gene's germline CDR1 is MNHNS and CDR2 SASEGT. The germline V and J ends were trimmed by 0 bases and 13 bases, with 18 bases remaining between them. This CDR3 is 15 amino acids long. CDR3 coding DNA: TGTGCCAGCAGTGAAGCGCCGACGCTAGGGAGGGGACTGTTTTTT. Its translation is CASSEAPTLGRGLFF.

This sequence joins TRBV6-5 and TRBJ2-7; no definite D call. Germline loops: CDR1 MNHEY, CDR2 SVGAGI. Trimming cost V 7 bases and J 1 base, with 14 bases left between them. This CDR3 region has 14 residues. CDR3 in amino acids: CASNGPERSYEQYF. DNA of the CDR3: TGTGCCAGCAACGGGCCCGAGAGATCCTACGAGCAGTACTTC.

This clone was observed once. The V and J genes are TRBV9 and TRBJ1-1; tentative D call: TRBD1 (6 bases). Trimming took 4 bases from V and 0 from J, leaving 13 bases between them. This CDR3 region has 15 residues. CDR1 and CDR2 (germline): SGDLS, YYNGEE. CDR3 protein: CASSPGGGLNTEAFF. Here the CDR3 DNA reads TGTGCCAGCAGCCCCGGCGGGGGGCTGAACACTGAAGCTTTCTTT.

The chain has TRBV10-3 and TRBJ1-5, with D hard to call. Germline CDR1 ENHRY, CDR2 SYGVKD. The V gene lost 3 bases and the J gene lost 3 bases, with 6 bases spanning the gap. This CDR3 comprises 13 residues. DNA of the CDR3: TGTGCCATCAGTGACGGTTCCAATCAGCCCCAGCATTTT. This codes for CAISDGSNQPQHF.